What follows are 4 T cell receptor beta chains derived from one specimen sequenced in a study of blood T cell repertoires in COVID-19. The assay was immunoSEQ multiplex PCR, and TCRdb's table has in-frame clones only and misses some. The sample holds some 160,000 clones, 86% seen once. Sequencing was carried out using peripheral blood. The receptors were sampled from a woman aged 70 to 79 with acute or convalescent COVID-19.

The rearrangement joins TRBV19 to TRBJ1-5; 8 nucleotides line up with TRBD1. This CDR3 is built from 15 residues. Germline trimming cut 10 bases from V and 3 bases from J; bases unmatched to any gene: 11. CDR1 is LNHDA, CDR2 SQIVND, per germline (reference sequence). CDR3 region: CATSWDRSANQPQHF. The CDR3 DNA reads TGTGCCACCAGTTGGGACAGGAGTGCCAATCAGCCCCAGCATTTT.

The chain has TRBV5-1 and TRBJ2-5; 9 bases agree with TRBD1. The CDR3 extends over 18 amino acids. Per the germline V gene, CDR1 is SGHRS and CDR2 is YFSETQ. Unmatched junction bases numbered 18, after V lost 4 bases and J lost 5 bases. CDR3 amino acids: CASSTSGTGIFPAETQYF. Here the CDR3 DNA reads TGCGCCAGCAGCACCTCCGGGACAGGGATCTTTCCGGCGGAGACCCAGTACTTC.

The CDR3 is CASSHSGGSTDTQYF. Written as DNA, the CDR3 is TGTGCCAGCAGTCATAGCGGGGGGAGCACAGATACGCAGTATTTT. The chain is built from TRBV6-2 or TRBV6-3 and TRBJ2-3, with TRBD2 matching over 10 bases. The CDR3 runs 15 residues. The V and J ends lost 5 bases and 0 bases, in that order; junction bases with no gene match: 2. Germline lookup yields CDR1 MNHEY and CDR2 SVGEGT.

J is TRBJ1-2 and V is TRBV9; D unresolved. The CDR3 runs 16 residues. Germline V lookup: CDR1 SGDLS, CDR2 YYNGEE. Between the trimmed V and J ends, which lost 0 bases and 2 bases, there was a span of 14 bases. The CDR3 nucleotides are TGTGCCAGCAGCGTAGGTGAGGGAGCGAGAAACTATGGCTACACCTTC. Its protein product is CASSVGEGARNYGYTF. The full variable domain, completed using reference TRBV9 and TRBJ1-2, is DSGVTQTPKHLITATGQRVTLRCSPRSGDLSVYWYQQSLDQGLQFLIQYYNGEERAKGNILERFSAQQFPDLHSELNLSSLELGDSALYFCASSVGEGARNYGYTFGSGTRLTVV.